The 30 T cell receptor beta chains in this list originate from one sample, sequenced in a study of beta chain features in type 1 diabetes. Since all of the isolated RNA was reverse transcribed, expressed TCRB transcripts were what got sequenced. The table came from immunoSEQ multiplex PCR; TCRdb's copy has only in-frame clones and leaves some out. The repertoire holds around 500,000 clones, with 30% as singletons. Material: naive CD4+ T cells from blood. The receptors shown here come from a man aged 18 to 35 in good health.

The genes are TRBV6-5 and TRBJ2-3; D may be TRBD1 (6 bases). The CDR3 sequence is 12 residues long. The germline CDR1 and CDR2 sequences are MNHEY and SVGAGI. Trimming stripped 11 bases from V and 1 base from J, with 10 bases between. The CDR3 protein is CAGGAGTDTQYF. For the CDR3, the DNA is TGTGCCGGGGGCGCGGGCACAGATACGCAGTATTTT.

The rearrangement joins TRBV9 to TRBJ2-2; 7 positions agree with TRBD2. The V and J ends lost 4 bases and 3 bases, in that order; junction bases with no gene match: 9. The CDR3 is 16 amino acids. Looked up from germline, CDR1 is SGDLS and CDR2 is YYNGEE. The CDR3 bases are TGTGCCAGCAGCCCCCGAGGGAGGGAGGACACCGGGGAGCTGTTTTTT. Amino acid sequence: CASSPRGREDTGELFF.

The CDR3 region is CASRGQQINEQFF. DNA for the CDR3: TGTGCCAGCAGAGGACAGCAGATCAATGAGCAGTTCTTC. The chain couples TRBV6-5 to TRBJ2-1, with D possibly TRBD1 on 6 matching bases. Trimming stripped 6 bases from V and 6 bases from J, with 12 bases between. Looked up from germline, CDR1 is MNHEY and CDR2 is SVGAGI. The CDR3 extends over 13 amino acids.

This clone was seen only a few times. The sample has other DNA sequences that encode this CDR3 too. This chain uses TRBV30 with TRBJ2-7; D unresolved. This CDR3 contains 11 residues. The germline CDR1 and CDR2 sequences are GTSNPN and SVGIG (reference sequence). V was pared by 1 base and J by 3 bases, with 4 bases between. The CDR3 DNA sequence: TGTGCCTGGAGTGAGAACTACGAGCAGTACTTC. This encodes CAWSENYEQYF.

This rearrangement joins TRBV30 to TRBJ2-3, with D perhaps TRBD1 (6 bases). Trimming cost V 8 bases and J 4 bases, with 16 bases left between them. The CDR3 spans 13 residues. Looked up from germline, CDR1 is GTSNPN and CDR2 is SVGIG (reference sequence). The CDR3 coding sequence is TGTGCCGGAGTGGCAGGGGCGGCAGATACGCAGTATTTT. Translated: CAGVAGAADTQYF.

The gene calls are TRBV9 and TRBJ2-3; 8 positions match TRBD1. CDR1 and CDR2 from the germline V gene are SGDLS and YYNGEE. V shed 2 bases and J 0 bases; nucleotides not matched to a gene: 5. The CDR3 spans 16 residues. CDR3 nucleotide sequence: TGTGCCAGCAGCGTGTCCGGGACAGGAAGCACAGATACGCAGTATTTT. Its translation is CASSVSGTGSTDTQYF.

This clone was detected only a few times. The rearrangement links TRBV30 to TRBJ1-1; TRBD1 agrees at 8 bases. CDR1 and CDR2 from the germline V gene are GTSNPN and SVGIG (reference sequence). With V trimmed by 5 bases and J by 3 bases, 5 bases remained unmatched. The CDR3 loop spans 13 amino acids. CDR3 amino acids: CAWGGQGYTEAFF. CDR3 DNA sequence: TGTGCCTGGGGCGGACAGGGATACACTGAAGCTTTCTTT.

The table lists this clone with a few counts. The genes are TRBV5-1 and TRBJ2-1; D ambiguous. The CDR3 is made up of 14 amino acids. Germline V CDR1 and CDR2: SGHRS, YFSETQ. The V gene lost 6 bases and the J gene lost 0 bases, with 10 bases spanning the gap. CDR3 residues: CASIDPRSYNEQFF. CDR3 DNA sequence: TGCGCCAGCATTGACCCCCGCTCCTACAATGAGCAGTTCTTC.

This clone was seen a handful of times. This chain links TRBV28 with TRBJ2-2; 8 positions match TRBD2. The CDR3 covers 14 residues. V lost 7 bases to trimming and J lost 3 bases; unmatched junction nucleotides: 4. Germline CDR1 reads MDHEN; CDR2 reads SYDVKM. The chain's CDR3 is CASMAGGYTGELFF. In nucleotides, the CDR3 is TGTGCCAGCATGGCGGGAGGCTACACCGGGGAGCTGTTTTTT.

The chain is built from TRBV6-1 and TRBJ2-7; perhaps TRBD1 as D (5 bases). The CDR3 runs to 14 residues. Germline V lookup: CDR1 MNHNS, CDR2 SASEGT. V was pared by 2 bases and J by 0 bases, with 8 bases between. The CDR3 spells CASSETQGSYEQYF. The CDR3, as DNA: TGTGCCAGCAGTGAAACCCAGGGCTCCTACGAGCAGTACTTC.

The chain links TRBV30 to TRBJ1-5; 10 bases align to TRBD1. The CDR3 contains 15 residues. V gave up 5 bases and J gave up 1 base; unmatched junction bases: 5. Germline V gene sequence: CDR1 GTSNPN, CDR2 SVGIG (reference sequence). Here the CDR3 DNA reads TGTGCCTGGGACAGGGGGCAAGGGAGCAATCAGCCCCAGCATTTT. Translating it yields CAWDRGQGSNQPQHF.

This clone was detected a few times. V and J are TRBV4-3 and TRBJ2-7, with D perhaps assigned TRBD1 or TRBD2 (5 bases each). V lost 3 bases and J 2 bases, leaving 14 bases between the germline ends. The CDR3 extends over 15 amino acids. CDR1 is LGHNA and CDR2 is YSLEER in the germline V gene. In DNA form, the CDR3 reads TGCGCCAGCAGCCACACCCGGGACGGAACCTACGAGCAGTACTTC. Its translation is CASSHTRDGTYEQYF.

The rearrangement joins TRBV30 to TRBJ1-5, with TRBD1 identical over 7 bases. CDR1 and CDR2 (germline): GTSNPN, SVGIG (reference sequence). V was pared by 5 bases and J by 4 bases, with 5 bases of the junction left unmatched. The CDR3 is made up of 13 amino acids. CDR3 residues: CAWAGQQNQPQHF. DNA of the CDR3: TGTGCCTGGGCGGGACAGCAAAATCAGCCCCAGCATTTT.

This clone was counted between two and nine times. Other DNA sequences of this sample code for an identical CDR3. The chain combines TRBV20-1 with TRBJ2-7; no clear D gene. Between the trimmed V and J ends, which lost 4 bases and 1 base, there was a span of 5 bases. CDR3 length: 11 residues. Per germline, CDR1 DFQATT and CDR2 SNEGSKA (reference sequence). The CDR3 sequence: CSATRSYEQYF. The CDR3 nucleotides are TGCAGTGCTACCAGGTCCTACGAGCAGTACTTC.

The CDR3 coding sequence is TGTGCCAGTAGTATACTACCGGGACAGGGGGATAAGGATGAGCAGTTCTTC. Protein: CASSILPGQGDKDEQFF. The chain combines TRBV19 with TRBJ2-1, with 11 bases matching TRBD1. The CDR3 sequence is 17 residues long. V gave up 2 bases and J gave up 8 bases; unmatched junction bases: 11. CDR1 is LNHDA, CDR2 SQIVND, per germline (reference sequence).

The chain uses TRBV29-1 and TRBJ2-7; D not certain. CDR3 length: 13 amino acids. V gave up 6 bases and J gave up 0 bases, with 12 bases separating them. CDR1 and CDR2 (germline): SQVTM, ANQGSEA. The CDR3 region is CSVGLASSYEQYF. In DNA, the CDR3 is TGCAGCGTGGGGTTGGCCAGCTCCTACGAGCAGTACTTC.

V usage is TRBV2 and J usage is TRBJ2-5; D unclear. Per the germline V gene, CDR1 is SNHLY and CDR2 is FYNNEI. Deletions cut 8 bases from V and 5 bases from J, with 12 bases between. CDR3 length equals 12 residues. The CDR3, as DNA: TGTGCCAGCGACCTGGGGTCCGAGACCCAGTACTTC. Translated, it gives CASDLGSETQYF. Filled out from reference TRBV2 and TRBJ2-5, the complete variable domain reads EPEVTQTPSHQVTQMGQEVILRCVPISNHLYFYWYRQILGQKVEFLVSFYNNEISEKSEIFDDQFSVERPDGSNFTLKIRSTKLEDSAMYFCASDLGSETQYFGPGTRLLVL.

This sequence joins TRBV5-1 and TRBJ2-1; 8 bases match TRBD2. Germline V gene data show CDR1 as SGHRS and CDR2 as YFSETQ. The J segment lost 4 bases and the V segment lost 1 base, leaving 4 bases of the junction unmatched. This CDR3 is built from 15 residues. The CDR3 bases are TGCGCCAGCAGCTTGATAGCGGGATTATACAATGAGCAGTTCTTC. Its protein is CASSLIAGLYNEQFF.

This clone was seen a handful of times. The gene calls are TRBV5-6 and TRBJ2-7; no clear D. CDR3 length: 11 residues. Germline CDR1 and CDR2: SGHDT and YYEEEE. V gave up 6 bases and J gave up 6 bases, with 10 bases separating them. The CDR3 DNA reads TGTGCCAGCAACAACGGTCCCGAGCAGTACTTC. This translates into CASNNGPEQYF. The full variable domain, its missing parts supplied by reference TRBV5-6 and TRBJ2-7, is DAGVTQSPTHLIKTRGQQVTLRCSPKSGHDTVSWYQQALGQGPQFIFQYYEEEERQRGNFPDRFSGHQFPNYSSELNVNALLLGDSALYLCASNNGPEQYFGPGTRLTVT.

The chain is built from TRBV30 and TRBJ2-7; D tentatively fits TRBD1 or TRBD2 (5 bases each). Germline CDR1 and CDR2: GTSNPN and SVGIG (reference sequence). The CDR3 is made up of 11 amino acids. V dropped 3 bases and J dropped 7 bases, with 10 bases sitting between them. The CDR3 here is CAWSRETEQYF. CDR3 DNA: TGTGCCTGGAGCAGGGAGACGGAGCAGTACTTC.

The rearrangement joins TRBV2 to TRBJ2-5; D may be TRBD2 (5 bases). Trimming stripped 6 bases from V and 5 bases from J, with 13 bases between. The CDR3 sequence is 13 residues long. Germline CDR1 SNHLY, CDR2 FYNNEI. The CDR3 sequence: CASSLEGLETQYF. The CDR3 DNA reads TGTGCCAGCAGCCTTGAGGGATTGGAGACCCAGTACTTC.

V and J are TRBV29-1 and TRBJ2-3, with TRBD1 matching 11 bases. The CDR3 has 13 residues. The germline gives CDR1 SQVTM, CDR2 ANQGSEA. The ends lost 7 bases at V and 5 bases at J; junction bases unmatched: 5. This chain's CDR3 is CSDRTGGVDTQYF. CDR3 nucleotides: TGCAGCGACCGGACAGGGGGCGTAGATACGCAGTATTTT.

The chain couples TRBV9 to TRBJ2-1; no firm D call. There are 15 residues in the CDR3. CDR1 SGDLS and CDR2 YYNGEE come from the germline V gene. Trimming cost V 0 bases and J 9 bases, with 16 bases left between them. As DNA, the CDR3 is TGTGCCAGCAGCGTAGGAGGCGAGAGTATGGGTGAGCAGTTCTTC. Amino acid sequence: CASSVGGESMGEQFF.

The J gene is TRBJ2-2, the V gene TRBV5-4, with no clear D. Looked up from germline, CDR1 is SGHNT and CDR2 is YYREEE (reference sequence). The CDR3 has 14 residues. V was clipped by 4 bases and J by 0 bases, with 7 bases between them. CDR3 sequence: CASSEPSNTGELFF. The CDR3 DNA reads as TGTGCCAGCAGCGAACCCTCGAACACCGGGGAGCTGTTTTTT. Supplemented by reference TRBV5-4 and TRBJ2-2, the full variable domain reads ETGVTQSPTHLIKTRGQQVTLRCSSQSGHNTVSWYQQALGQGPQFIFQYYREEENGRGNFPPRFSGLQFPNYSSELNVNALELDDSALYLCASSEPSNTGELFFGEGSRLTVL.

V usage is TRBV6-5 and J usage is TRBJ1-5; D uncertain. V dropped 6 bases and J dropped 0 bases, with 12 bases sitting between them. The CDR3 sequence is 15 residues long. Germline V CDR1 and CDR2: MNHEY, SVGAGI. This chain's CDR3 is CASSPRGYSNQPQHF. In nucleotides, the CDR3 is TGTGCCAGCAGCCCTCGGGGATATAGCAATCAGCCCCAGCATTTT.

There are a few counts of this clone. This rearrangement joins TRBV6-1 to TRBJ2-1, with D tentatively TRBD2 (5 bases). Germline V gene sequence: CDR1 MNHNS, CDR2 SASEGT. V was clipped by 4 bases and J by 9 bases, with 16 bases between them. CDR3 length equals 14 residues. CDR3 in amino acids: CASSGRTVEVEQFF. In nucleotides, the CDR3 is TGTGCCAGCAGTGGCCGGACCGTGGAGGTTGAGCAGTTCTTC.

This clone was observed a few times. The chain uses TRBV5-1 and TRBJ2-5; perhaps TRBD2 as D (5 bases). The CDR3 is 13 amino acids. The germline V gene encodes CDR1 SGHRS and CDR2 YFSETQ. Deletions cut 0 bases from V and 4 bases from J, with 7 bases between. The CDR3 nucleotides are TGCGCCAGCAGCTTGGCCGGGGTAGAGACCCAGTACTTC. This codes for CASSLAGVETQYF.

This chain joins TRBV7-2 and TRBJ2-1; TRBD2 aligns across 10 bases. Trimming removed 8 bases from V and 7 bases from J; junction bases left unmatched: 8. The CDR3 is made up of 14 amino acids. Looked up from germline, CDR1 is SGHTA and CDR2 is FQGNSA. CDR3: CASVRLAGVNEQFF. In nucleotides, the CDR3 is TGTGCCAGCGTCCGGCTAGCGGGAGTGAATGAGCAGTTCTTC.

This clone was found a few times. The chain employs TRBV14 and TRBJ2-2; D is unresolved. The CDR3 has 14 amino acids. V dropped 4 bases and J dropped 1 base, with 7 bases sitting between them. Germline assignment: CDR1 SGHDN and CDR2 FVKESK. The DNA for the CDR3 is TGTGCCAGCAGCCGGTGGCAGAACACCGGGGAGCTGTTTTTT. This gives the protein CASSRWQNTGELFF.

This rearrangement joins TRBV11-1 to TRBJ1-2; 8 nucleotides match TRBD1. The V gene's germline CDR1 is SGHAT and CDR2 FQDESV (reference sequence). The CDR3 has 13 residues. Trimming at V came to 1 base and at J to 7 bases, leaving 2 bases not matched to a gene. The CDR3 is CASSLEDRVGYTF. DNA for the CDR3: TGTGCCAGCAGCTTAGAGGACAGGGTTGGCTACACCTTC.